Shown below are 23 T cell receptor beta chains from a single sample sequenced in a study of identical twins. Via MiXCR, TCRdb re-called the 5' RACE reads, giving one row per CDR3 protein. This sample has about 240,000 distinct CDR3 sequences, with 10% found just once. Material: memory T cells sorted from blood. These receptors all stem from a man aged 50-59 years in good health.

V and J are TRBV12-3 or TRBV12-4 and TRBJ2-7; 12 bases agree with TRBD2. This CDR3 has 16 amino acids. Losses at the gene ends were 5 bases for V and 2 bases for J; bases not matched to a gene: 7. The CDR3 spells CASSLGLAGSAYEQYF. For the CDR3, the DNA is TGTGCCAGCAGTCTGGGACTAGCGGGCTCTGCCTACGAGCAGTACTTC.

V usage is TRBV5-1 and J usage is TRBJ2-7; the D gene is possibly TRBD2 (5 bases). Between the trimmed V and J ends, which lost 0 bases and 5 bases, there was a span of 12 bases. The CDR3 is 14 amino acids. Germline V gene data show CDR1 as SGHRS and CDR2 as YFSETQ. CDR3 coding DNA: TGCGCCAGCAGCTTGGAGGGTAGAGGGCACGAGCAGTACTTC. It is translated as CASSLEGRGHEQYF.

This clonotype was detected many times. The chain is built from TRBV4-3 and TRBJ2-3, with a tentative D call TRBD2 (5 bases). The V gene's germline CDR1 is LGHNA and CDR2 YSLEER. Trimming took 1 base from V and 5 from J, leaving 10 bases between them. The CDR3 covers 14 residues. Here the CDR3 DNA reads TGCGCCAGCAGCCAAGGGAGGTACGGAGATACGCAGTATTTT. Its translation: CASSQGRYGDTQYF.

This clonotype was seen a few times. The CDR3 bases are TGTGCCAGCAGCTTGGTATCTGGGACAGGGGGTTACGAGCAGTACTTC. Translating gives CASSLVSGTGGYEQYF. The gene calls are TRBV7-6 and TRBJ2-7, with TRBD1 identical over 11 bases. The V and J ends lost 3 bases and 4 bases, in that order; junction bases with no gene match: 8. CDR3 length: 16 residues. Germline-derived CDR1 and CDR2 are SGHVS and FNYEAQ. Drawing the rest from reference TRBV7-6 and TRBJ2-7, the complete variable domain is GAGVSQSPRYKVTKRGQDVALRCDPISGHVSLYWYRQALGQGPEFLTYFNYEAQQDKSGLPNDRFSAERPEGSISTLTIQRTEQRDSAMYRCASSLVSGTGGYEQYFGPGTRLTVT.

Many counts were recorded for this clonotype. The CDR3 reads CASSFGTSGNEQFF. CDR3 nucleotide sequence: TGTGCCAGCAGTTTTGGGACTAGCGGCAATGAGCAGTTCTTC. V usage is TRBV12-3 or TRBV12-4 and J usage is TRBJ2-1; 11 nucleotides agree with TRBD2. V was pared by 3 bases and J by 6 bases, with 1 base of the junction left unmatched. CDR3 length: 14 amino acids.

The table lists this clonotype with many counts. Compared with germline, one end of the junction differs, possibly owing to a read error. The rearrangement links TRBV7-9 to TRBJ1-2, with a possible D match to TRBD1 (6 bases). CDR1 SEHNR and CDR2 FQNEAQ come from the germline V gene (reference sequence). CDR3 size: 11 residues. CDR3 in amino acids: CASSLGTPTGF. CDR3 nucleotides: TGTGCCAGCAGCCTTGGGACACCGACGGGCTTC.

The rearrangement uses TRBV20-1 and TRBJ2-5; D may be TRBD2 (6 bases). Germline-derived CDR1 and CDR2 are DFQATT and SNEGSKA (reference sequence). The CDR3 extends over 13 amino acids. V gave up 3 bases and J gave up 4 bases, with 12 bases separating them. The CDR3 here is CSAREGQGETQYF. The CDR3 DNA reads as TGCAGTGCTAGGGAGGGGCAGGGAGAGACCCAGTACTTC.

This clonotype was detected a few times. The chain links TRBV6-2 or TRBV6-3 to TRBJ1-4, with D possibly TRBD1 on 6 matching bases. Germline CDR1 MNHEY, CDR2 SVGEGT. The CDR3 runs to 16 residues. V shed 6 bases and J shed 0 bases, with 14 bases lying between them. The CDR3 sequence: CASSDTGLATNEKLFF. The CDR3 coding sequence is TGTGCCAGCAGCGACACAGGGCTTGCAACTAATGAAAAACTGTTTTTT.

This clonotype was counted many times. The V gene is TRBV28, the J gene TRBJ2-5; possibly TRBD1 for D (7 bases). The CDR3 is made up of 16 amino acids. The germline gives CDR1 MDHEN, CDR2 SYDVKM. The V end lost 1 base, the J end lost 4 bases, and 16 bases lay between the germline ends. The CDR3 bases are TGTGCCAGCAGTTTATTCGGAGGGGGCGCGGGAGAGACCCAGTACTTC. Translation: CASSLFGGGAGETQYF.

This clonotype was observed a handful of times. CDR3: CASSVPRDHYEQYF. CDR3 DNA: TGTGCCAGCAGCGTTCCCCGGGACCACTACGAGCAGTACTTC. The chain couples TRBV7-9 to TRBJ2-7; the D gene could be TRBD1 or TRBD2 (5 bases each). CDR1 is SEHNR, CDR2 FQNEAQ, per germline (reference sequence). V lost 5 bases and J 3 bases, leaving 14 bases between the germline ends. The CDR3 covers 14 residues.

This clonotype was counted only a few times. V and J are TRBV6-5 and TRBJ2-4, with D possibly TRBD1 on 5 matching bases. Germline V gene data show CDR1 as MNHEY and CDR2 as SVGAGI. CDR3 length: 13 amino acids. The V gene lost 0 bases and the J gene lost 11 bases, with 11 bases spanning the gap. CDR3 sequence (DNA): TGTGCCAGCAGTTACTCGATGATAGGGGTTCAGTACTTC. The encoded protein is CASSYSMIGVQYF.

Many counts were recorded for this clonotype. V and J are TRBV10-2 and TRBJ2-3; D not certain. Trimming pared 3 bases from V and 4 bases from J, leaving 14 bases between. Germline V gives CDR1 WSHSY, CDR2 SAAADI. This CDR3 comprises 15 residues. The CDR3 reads CASSETPDLPDTQYF. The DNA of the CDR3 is TGCGCCAGCAGTGAAACCCCGGACCTTCCAGATACGCAGTATTTT.

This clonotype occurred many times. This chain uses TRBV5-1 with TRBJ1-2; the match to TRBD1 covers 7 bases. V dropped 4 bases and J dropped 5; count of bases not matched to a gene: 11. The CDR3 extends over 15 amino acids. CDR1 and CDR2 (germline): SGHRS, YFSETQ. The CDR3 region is CASSPGVGQTYGYTF. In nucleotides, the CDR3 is TGCGCCAGCAGCCCAGGGGTGGGACAGACGTATGGCTACACCTTC.

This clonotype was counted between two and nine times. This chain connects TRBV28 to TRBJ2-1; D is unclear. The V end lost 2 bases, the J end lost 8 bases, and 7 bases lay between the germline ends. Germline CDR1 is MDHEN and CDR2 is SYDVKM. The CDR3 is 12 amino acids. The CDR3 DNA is TGTGCCAGCAGTTTAATTAAATATGAGCAGTTCTTC. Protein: CASSLIKYEQFF.

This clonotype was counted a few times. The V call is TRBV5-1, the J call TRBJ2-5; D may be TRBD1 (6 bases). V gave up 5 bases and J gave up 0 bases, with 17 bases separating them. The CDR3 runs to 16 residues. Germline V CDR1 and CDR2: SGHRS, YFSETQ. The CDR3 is CASRYHPGHNQETQYF. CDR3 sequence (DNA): TGCGCCAGCAGATACCACCCGGGACACAACCAAGAGACCCAGTACTTC.

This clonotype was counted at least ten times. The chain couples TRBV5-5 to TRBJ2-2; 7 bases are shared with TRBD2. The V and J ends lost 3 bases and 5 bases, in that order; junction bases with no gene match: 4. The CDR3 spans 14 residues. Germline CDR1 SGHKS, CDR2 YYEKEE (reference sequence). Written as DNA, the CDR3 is TGTGCCAGCAGCTGGAGCGGGGTGACCGGGGAGCTGTTTTTT. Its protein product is CASSWSGVTGELFF. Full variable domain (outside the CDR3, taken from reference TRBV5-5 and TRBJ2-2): DAGVTQSPTHLIKTRGQQVTLRCSPISGHKSVSWYQQVLGQGPQFIFQYYEKEERGRGNFPDRFSARQFPNYSSELNVNALLLGDSALYLCASSWSGVTGELFFGEGSRLTVL.

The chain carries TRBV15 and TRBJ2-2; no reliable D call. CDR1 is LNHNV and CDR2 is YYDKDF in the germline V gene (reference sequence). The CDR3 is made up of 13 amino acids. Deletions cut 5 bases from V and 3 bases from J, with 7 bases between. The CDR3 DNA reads TGTGCCACCAGCTCTGGATACACCGGGGAGCTGTTTTTT. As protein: CATSSGYTGELFF.

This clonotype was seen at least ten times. This chain's CDR3 is CASSPDSTLNTEAFF. The CDR3 bases are TGTGCCAGCTCACCAGACAGTACCTTGAACACTGAAGCTTTCTTT. The chain combines TRBV18 with TRBJ1-1; possible D gene TRBD1, 5 bases. Germline V gene data show CDR1 as KGHSH and CDR2 as LQKENI. The CDR3 has 15 residues. Deletions cut 2 bases from V and 0 bases from J, with 10 bases between. Using reference TRBV18 and TRBJ1-1 for the parts outside the CDR3, the full variable domain is NAGVMQNPRHLVRRRGQEARLRCSPMKGHSHVYWYRQLPEEGLKFMVYLQKENIIDESGMPKERFSAEFPKEGPSILRIQQVVRGDSAAYFCASSPDSTLNTEAFFGQGTRLTVV.

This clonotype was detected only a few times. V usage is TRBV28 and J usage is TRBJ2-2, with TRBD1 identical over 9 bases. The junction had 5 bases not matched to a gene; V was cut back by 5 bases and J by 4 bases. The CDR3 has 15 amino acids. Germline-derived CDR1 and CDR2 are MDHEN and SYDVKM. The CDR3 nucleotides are TGTGCCAGCAGTGTACAGGGGGCGCGCACCGGGGAGCTGTTTTTT. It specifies CASSVQGARTGELFF.

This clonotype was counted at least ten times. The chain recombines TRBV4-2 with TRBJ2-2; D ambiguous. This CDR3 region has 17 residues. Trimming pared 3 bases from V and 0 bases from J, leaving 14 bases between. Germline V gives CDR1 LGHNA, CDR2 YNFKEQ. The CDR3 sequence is CASSHQIEFANTGELFF. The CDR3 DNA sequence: TGTGCCAGCAGCCACCAGATAGAGTTCGCGAACACCGGGGAGCTGTTTTTT.

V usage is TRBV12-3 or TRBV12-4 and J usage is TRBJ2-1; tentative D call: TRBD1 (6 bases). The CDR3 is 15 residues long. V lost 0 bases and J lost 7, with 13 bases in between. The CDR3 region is CASSLAGAGLNEQFF. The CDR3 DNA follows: TGTGCCAGCAGTTTAGCGGGGGCAGGGCTGAATGAGCAGTTCTTC.

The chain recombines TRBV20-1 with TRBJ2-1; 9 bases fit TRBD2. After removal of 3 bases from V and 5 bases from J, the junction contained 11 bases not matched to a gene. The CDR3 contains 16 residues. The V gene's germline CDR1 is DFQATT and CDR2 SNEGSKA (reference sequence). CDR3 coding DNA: TGCAGTGCTAGGCTTGTGGCGGGAGGGGTCGACAATGAGCAGTTCTTC. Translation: CSARLVAGGVDNEQFF.

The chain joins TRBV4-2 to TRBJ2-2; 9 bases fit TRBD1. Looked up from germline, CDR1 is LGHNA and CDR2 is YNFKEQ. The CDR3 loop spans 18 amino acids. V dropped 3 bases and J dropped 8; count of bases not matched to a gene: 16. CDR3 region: CASSQRRTGQGMRGELFF. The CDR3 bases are TGTGCCAGCAGCCAGAGGAGAACAGGACAGGGGATGAGAGGGGAGCTGTTTTTT.